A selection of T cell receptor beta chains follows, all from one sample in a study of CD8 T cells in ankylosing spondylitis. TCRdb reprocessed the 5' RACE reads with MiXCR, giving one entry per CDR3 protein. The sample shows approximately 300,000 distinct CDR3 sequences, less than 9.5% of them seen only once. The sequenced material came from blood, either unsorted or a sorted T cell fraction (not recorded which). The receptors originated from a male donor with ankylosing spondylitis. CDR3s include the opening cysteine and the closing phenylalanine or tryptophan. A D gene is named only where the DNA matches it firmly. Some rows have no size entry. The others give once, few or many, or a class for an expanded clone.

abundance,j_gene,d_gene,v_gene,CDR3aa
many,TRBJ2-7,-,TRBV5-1,CASSLEGVNEQYF
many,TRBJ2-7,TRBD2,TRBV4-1,CASSRLGTSGDEQYF
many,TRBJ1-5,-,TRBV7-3,CASSLGRGNQPQHF
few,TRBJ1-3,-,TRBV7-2,CASSPQGGGNTIYF
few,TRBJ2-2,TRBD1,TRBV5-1,CASSFRQGATGELFF
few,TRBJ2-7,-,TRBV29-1,CSVLAGRYEQYF
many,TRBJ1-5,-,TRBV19,CASSFHNQPQHF
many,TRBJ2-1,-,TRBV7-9,CASSWVGTREQFF
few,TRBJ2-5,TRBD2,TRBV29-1,CSVGEPRRDYIF
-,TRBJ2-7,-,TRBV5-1,CASSGADYYEQYF
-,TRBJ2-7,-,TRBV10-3,CAISGPLETYEQYF
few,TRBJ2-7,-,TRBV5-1,CASSLGSVSYEQYF
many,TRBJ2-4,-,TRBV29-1,CSVGVPQGGNIQYF
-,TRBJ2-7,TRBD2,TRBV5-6,CASSFSGTGSEQYF
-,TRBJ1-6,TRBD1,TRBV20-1,CSTGQNNSPLHF
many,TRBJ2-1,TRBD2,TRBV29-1,CSVVAAGRGDEQFF
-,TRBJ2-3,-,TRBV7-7,CASSPEGGSTDTQYF
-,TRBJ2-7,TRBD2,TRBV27,CASSLSPSGAYEQYF
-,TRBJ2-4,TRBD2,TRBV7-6,CASSAGTSGRVSLQYF
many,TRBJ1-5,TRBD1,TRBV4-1,CASSRGRGQGNQPQHF
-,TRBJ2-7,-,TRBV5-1,CASSWNHEQYF
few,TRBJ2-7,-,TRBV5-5,CASSLSGLGNEQYF
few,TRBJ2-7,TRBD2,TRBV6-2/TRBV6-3,CASRKGLAGLHEQYF
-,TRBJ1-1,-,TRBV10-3,CAIRVEWPRGGTEAFF
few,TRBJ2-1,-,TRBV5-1,CATRPSNNEQFF
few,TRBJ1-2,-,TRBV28,CASTRGGINYGYTF
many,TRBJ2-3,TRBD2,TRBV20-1,CSASQLAATDTQYF
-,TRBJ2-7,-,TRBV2,CASSHSRTYEQYF
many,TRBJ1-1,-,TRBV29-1,CSVERGYLNTEAFF
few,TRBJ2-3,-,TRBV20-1,CSARTSSTDTQYF
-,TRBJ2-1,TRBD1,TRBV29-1,CSGGQGAQSSYNEQFF
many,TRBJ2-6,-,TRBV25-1,CASSDPGSGANVLTF
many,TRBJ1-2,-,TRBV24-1,CATSDGDSYGYTF
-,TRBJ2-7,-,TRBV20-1,CSATRSNGYEQYF
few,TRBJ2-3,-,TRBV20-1,CSAIASRARGVTDTQYF
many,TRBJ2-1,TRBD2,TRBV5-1,CASSFSTSGSDEQFF
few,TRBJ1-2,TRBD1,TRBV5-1,CASSLEGQGDYGYTF
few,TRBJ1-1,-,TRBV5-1,CASSLGDGLNTEAFF
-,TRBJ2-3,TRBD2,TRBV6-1,CASIRLAGGGTDTQYF
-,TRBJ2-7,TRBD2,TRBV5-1,CASSLVTSGRSLEQYF
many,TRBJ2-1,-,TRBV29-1,CSVDAIVEQFF